These 17 T cell receptor beta chains were all obtained from the same sample, sequenced in a study of patients and donors after allogeneic stem cell transplantation. Each CDR3 protein gets one entry after TCRdb re-called the RT-PCR reads with MiXCR. This table has about 200,000 distinct CDR3 sequences, around two fifths appearing once. Sequencing was performed on blood, either unsorted or a sorted T cell fraction (not recorded which). These receptors were obtained from a human donor who was either an allogeneic HSCT recipient or a stem cell or donor lymphocyte infusion donor (not recorded which). It is not recorded whose cells these are; they may come from a transplant donor.

The chain recombines TRBV7-9 with TRBJ1-1; weak D call: TRBD1 (5 bases). V was shortened by 6 bases and J by 4 bases, with 15 bases between the two germline ends. Germline V gene lookup returns CDR1 SEHNR and CDR2 FQNEAQ (reference sequence). CDR3 length equals 14 residues. The CDR3 here is CASRLPRAGTEAFF. The CDR3 coding sequence is TGTGCCAGCAGATTACCCAGGGCGGGCACTGAAGCTTTCTTT.

This clonotype was seen a handful of times. This chain connects TRBV12-3 or TRBV12-4 to TRBJ2-1; weak D call: TRBD2 (6 bases). The CDR3 extends over 13 amino acids. V was cut by 6 bases and J by 3 bases, with 9 bases left in between. The CDR3 DNA reads TGTGCCAGCAGGGGCGGGAACTACAATGAGCAGTTCTTC. Residues: CASRGGNYNEQFF.

V and J are TRBV2 and TRBJ2-1, with 7 bases matching TRBD1. V shed 11 bases and J 3 bases; nucleotides not matched to a gene: 7. Germline CDR1 is SNHLY and CDR2 is FYNNEI. The CDR3 contains 13 residues. In DNA, the CDR3 is TGTGCCCGTACAGGGGAAGGCTACAATGAGCAGTTCTTC. This gives the protein CARTGEGYNEQFF.

This clonotype has only a few counts. The chain recombines TRBV20-1 with TRBJ1-1; tentative D call: TRBD1 (6 bases). The CDR3 is made up of 14 amino acids. Germline V lookup: CDR1 DFQATT, CDR2 SNEGSKA (reference sequence). Trimming removed 3 bases from V and 6 bases from J, with 17 bases in between. Here the CDR3 reads CSARNIGGRSEAFF. The CDR3 DNA reads TGCAGTGCTAGGAATATAGGGGGGAGGTCTGAAGCTTTCTTT.

The chain links TRBV5-1 to TRBJ1-1, with TRBD1 matching over 8 bases. The germline V gene has CDR1 SGHRS and CDR2 YFSETQ. Trimming at V came to 0 bases and at J to 7 bases, leaving 5 bases not matched to a gene. The CDR3 totals 14 residues. CDR3 sequence (DNA): TGCGCCAGCAGCTTGGAGTTCGGGACAGGTGAAGCTTTCTTT. Residues: CASSLEFGTGEAFF.

J is TRBJ2-5 and V is TRBV12-3 or TRBV12-4; 8 positions agree with TRBD2. Trimming removed 7 bases from V and 5 bases from J; junction bases left unmatched: 9. The CDR3 is 14 amino acids. CDR3 nucleotides: TGTGCCAGCATCGGAGCGGGAGATGGGGAGACCCAGTACTTC. It yields the protein CASIGAGDGETQYF.

V usage is TRBV12-3 or TRBV12-4 and J usage is TRBJ2-5; unclear D gene. V was clipped by 4 bases and J by 5 bases, with 11 bases between them. CDR3 length: 13 amino acids. The CDR3 sequence is CASSYKRAETQYF. In DNA, the CDR3 is TGTGCCAGCAGTTATAAGAGAGCGGAGACCCAGTACTTC.

V and J are TRBV12-3 or TRBV12-4 and TRBJ1-1; 7 bases are shared with TRBD1. The CDR3 is made up of 13 amino acids. V gave up 3 bases and J gave up 8 bases; unmatched junction bases: 6. The CDR3 loop is CASSFGQAGEAFF. The CDR3 coding sequence is TGTGCCAGCAGTTTCGGACAGGCCGGGGAAGCTTTCTTT.

The chain is built from TRBV2 and TRBJ2-5, with 9 bases lining up with TRBD2. Germline-derived CDR1 and CDR2 are SNHLY and FYNNEI. The CDR3 sequence is 15 residues long. Unmatched junction bases numbered 4, after V lost 4 bases and J lost 1 base. The CDR3 spells CASSGRLAVQETQYF. In nucleotides, the CDR3 is TGTGCCAGCAGTGGGAGACTAGCGGTCCAAGAGACCCAGTACTTC.

The CDR3 DNA is TGTGCCAGCAGCCGACAGATTCCCTACGAGCAGTACTTC. It codes for CASSRQIPYEQYF. This chain links TRBV12-3 or TRBV12-4 with TRBJ2-7; D might be TRBD1 (5 bases). The CDR3 loop spans 13 amino acids. Trimming took off 6 bases at V and 2 bases at J, with 11 bases between the two ends.

This clonotype was observed a handful of times. The chain carries TRBV5-1 and TRBJ1-6; 7 positions agree with TRBD1. Germline assignment: CDR1 SGHRS and CDR2 YFSETQ. Trimming cost V 7 bases and J 0 bases; bases outside gene matches: 4. The CDR3 covers 15 residues. Written as DNA, the CDR3 is TGCGCCAGCTGCAGGGACAGCTCCTATAATTCACCCCTCCACTTT. Its translation: CASCRDSSYNSPLHF.

The V and J genes are TRBV6-2 or TRBV6-3 and TRBJ2-1; no clear D. Per germline, CDR1 MNHEY and CDR2 SVGEGT. CDR3 length: 13 residues. V was pared by 2 bases and J by 4 bases, with 6 bases between. CDR3 loop: CASSYDRYNEQFF. CDR3 DNA sequence: TGTGCCAGCAGTTACGATCGTTACAATGAGCAGTTCTTC.

This clonotype was observed a few times. This chain uses TRBV12-5 with TRBJ2-2, with 7 bases fitting TRBD2. This CDR3 has 16 amino acids. CDR1 LGHNT and CDR2 FRNRAP come from the germline V gene. V trimming: 3 bases; J trimming: 1 base; junction bases outside the gene matches: 5. In DNA, the CDR3 is TGTGCTAGTGGTTTCCGGGCTAGCGGGAACACCGGGGAGCTGTTTTTT. It is translated as CASGFRASGNTGELFF.

The chain joins TRBV29-1 to TRBJ2-7; perhaps TRBD1 as D (6 bases). The V end lost 8 bases, the J end lost 0 bases, and 26 bases lay between the germline ends. The CDR3 is 17 residues long. Looked up from germline, CDR1 is SQVTM and CDR2 is ANQGSEA. CDR3 amino acids: CSNPSGTPSLSSYEQYF. The CDR3 region has the DNA TGCAGCAACCCCTCCGGGACACCATCTTTAAGCTCCTACGAGCAGTACTTC.

This chain uses TRBV29-1 with TRBJ1-2; no clear D gene. CDR3 size: 11 residues. Germline V lookup: CDR1 SQVTM, CDR2 ANQGSEA. V shed 0 bases and J shed 7 bases, with 6 bases lying between them. The CDR3 region has the DNA TGCAGCGTTGAAGATAGAGGTGGCTACACCTTC. Residues: CSVEDRGGYTF.

The rearrangement joins TRBV27 to TRBJ1-4; tentative D call: TRBD1 (5 bases). The CDR3 has 14 amino acids. V lost 3 bases and J lost 5, with 10 bases in between. CDR1 and CDR2 (germline): MNHEY, SMNVEV (reference sequence). CDR3 DNA: TGTGCCAGCAGTTTCGGGGACCACAATGAAAAACTGTTTTTT. Encoded protein: CASSFGDHNEKLFF.

This clonotype was observed once. This chain joins TRBV30 and TRBJ1-4; D remains ambiguous. Germline V gene sequence: CDR1 GTSNPN, CDR2 SVGIG (reference sequence). Trimming stripped 0 bases from V and 7 bases from J, with 6 bases between. This CDR3 comprises 12 residues. The CDR3 bases are TGTGCCTGGAGTGTACTAGGTGAAAAACTGTTTTTT. Its protein is CAWSVLGEKLFF.